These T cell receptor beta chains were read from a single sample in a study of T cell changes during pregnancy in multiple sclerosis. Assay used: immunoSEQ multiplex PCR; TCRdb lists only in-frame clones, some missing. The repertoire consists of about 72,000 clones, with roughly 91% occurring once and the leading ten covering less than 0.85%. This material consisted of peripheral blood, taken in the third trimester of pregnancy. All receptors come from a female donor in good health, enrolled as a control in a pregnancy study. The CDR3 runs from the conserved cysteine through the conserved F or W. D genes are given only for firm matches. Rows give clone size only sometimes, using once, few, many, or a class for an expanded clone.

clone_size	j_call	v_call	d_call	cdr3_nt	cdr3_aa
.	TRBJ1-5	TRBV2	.	TGTGCCAGCTCCCGGTTTGGCAATCAGCCCCAGCATTTT	CASSRFGNQPQHF
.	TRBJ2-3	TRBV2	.	TGTGCCAGCAGTGAGGAGTCGGCTACTAGCACAGATACGCAGTATTTT	CASSEESATSTDTQYF
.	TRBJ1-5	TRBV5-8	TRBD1	TGTGCCAGCAGCTTTGACAGGGGCGATCCCAATCTCGGGCCCCAGCATTTT	CASSFDRGDPNLGPQHF
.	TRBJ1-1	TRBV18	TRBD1	TGTGCCAGCTCCTTCTATGTCGGACAGGTTGCGAGCACTGAAGCTTTCTTT	CASSFYVGQVASTEAFF
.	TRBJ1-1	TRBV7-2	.	TGTGCCAGCAGCTTAGACGGGTACAGGGCGGCTGAAGCTTTCTTT	CASSLDGYRAAEAFF
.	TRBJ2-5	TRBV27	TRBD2	TGTGCCAGCAGTACCCTCGGGAGGGCGGGGGGGACCCAGTACTTC	CASSTLGRAGGTQYF
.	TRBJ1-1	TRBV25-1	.	TGTGCCAGCAGTGATAGGACAGAGAACACTGAAGCTTTCTTT	CASSDRTENTEAFF
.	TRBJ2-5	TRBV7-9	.	TGTGCCAGCAGCTTAGGGGGTCGGACTACCCAAGAGACCCAGTACTTC	CASSLGGRTTQETQYF
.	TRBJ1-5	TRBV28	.	TGTGCCAGCAGTTTTGGGGGGGCTAGTCAGCCCCAGCATTTT	CASSFGGASQPQHF
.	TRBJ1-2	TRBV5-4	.	TGTGCCAGCAGCCCGTCTTCTAACTATGGCTACACCTTC	CASSPSSNYGYTF
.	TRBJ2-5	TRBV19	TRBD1	TGTGCCAGTAGTATCTTGACAGGGTCTGAAGAGACCCAGTACTTC	CASSILTGSEETQYF
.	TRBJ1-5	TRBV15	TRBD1	TGTGCCACCAGCAGCGTCCGGGACAGGGGGGATCAGCCCCAGCATTTT	CATSSVRDRGDQPQHF
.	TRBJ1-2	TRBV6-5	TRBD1	TGTGCCAGCAGTTTTTCGACAGGGGGCTATGGCTACACCTTC	CASSFSTGGYGYTF
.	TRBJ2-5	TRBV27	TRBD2	TGTGCCAGCAGTTTACTGGCGGGGGGGGTGAAGGAGACCCAGTACTTC	CASSLLAGGVKETQYF
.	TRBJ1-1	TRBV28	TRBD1	TGTGCCAGCAGTTTAGGGACAGGGGTGGGGGCCAACACTGAAGCTTTCTTT	CASSLGTGVGANTEAFF
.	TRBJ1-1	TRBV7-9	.	TGTGCCAGCAGCCGTCCCGGGGACACTGAAGCTTTCTTT	CASSRPGDTEAFF
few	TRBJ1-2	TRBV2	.	TGTGCCAGCAGTGATAGCGGGATAGGTTATGGCTACACCTTC	CASSDSGIGYGYTF
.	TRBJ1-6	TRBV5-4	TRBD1	TGTGCCAGCACCCAGGGGGGAAATTCACCCCTCCACTTT	CASTQGGNSPLHF
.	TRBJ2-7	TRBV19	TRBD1	TGTGCCAGTAGTTTGGACAGGGGAGGGGAGCAGTACTTC	CASSLDRGGEQYF
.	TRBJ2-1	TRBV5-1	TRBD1	TGCGCCAGCAGCGCCCTGGGACAGCGAGGAAACAATGAGCAGTTCTTC	CASSALGQRGNNEQFF
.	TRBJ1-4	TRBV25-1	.	TGTGCCAGCAGTGAATTAATGGCGGGGAGAGATGAAAAACTGTTTTTT	CASSELMAGRDEKLFF
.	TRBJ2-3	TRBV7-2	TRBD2	TGTGCCAGCAGCTTAGTTAGCGGGAATACAGATACGCAGTATTTT	CASSLVSGNTDTQYF
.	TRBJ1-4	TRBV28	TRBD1	TGTGCCAGCAGCCTCAGGGGGCTAAATGAAAAACTGTTTTTT	CASSLRGLNEKLFF
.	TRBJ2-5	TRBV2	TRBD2	TGTGCCAGCACCCTTCGACTAGCGGGGGGAGGGGACCAGTACTTC	CASTLRLAGGGDQYF
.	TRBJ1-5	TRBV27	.	TGTGCCAGCAGTTCCGGGAGCAGCAATCAGCCCCAGCATTTT	CASSSGSSNQPQHF
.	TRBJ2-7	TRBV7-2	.	TGTGCCAGCAGCCCTTCGATCAGGGTTGGTAACGAGCAGTACTTC	CASSPSIRVGNEQYF
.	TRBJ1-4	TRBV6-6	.	TGTGCCAGCAGTTACCGGGAAAAACTGTTTTTT	CASSYREKLFF
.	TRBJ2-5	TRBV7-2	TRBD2	TGTGCCAGCAGCTTGAGGACTAGCGGGGGAGGGTTAGGAGAGACCCAGTACTTC	CASSLRTSGGGLGETQYF
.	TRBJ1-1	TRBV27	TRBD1	TGTGCCAGCAGTTTAATCGGGCGGACAGGGCGAGCTTTCTTT	CASSLIGRTGRAFF
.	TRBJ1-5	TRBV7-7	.	TGTGCCAGCAGCCTATCTAATGATCAGCCCCAGCATTTT	CASSLSNDQPQHF
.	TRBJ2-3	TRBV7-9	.	TGTGCCAGCAGCTTAACCAGGTTATATACGCAGTATTTT	CASSLTRLYTQYF
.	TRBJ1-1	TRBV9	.	TGTGCCAGCAGCGGCTCCGGGCGGACTGCTGAAGCTTTCTTT	CASSGSGRTAEAFF
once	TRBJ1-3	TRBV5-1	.	TGCGCCAGCATGGCCGGGGGGACTGGAAACACCATATATTTT	CASMAGGTGNTIYF
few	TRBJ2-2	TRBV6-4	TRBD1	TGTGCCAGCAGTGACTCTGCGACAGGGGGGGACACCGGGGAGCTGTTTTTT	CASSDSATGGDTGELFF
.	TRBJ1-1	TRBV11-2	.	TGTGCCAGCAGCTTAGTCGTTGAAGCTTTCTTT	CASSLVVEAFF
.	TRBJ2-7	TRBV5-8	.	TGTGCCAGCAGCTCCGGGTCTCAGGGCGGATACGAGCAGTACTTC	CASSSGSQGGYEQYF
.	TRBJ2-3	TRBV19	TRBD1	TGTGCCAGTAGTCGGACAGGGGGCACAGATACGCAGTATTTT	CASSRTGGTDTQYF
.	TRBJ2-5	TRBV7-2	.	TGTGCCAGCAGCTTAGTCCCCCGAGCGGCCCAAGAGACCCAGTACTTC	CASSLVPRAAQETQYF
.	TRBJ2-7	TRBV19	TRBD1	TGTGCCAGTTCCGGGACAGGGATCGAGCAGTACTTC	CASSGTGIEQYF
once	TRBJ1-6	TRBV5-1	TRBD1	TGCGCCAGCAAGGCGACAGGGGGCACGGGCGGTCGGAATTCACCCCTCCACTTT	CASKATGGTGGRNSPLHF
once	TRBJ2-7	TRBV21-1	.	TGTGCCAGCAGCAAAGTTGAAGGGGCCTCCTACGAGCAGTACTTC	CASSKVEGASYEQYF